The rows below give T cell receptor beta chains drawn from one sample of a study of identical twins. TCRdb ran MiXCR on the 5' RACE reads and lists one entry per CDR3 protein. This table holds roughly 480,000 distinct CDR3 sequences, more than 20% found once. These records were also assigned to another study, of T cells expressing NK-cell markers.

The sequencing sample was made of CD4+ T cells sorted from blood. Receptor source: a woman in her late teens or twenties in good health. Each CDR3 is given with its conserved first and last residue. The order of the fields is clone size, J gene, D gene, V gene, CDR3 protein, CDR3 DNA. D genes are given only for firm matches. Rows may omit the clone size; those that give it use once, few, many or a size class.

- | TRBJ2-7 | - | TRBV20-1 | CSAHQTATYEQYF | TGCAGTGCTCATCAGACAGCCACCTACGAGCAGTACTTC
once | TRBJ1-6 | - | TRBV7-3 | CASSLRGRNSPLHF | TGTGCCAGCAGCTTGAGGGGACGGAATTCACCCCTCCACTTT
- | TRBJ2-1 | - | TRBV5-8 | CASGLQVEAGGNNEQFF | TGTGCCAGCGGATTGCAGGTCGAAGCAGGGGGGAACAATGAGCAGTTCTTC
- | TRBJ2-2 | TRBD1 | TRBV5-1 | CASSSGQAIDANTGELFF | TGCGCCAGCAGCTCGGGACAGGCTATAGATGCAAACACCGGGGAGCTGTTTTTT
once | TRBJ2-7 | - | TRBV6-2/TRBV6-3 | CASSYTHGEQYF | TGTGCCAGCAGTTACACGCACGGCGAGCAGTACTTC
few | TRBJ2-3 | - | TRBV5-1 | CASSPGQSSTDTQYF | TGCGCCAGCAGCCCGGGACAATCCTCCACAGATACGCAGTATTTT
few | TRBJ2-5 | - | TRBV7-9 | CASSLERDQYF | TGTGCCAGCAGCTTGGAGAGGGACCAGTACTTC
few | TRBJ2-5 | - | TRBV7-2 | CASSHLQGGETQYF | TGTGCCAGCAGCCATCTCCAGGGTGGGGAGACCCAGTACTTC
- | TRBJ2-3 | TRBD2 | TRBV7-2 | CASSLVVSGGPVGTQYF | TGTGCCAGCAGCTTAGTCGTTTCGGGAGGGCCGGTGGGCACGCAGTATTTT
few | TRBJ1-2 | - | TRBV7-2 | CASSLRAVNGYTF | TGTGCCAGCAGCTTACGGGCAGTTAATGGCTACACCTTC
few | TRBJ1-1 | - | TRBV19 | CATRSERNTEAFF | TGTGCCACTCGTTCAGAAAGGAACACTGAAGCTTTCTTT